This TCR beta chain was retrieved from a study of cytomegalovirus exposure and HLA in healthy donors. Primers: 60 Vbeta forward and 13 Jbeta reverse. This table comes from immunoSEQ multiplex PCR, and its TCRdb copy is limited to in-frame clones, with some not included. The table has approximately 120,000 clones, 76% seen once. The CDR3 totals 16 residues. Deletions cut 4 bases from V and 6 bases from J, with 19 bases between. The germline V gene encodes CDR1 SGHVS and CDR2 FQNEAQ. A word on this clone: The antigen is not known.

Study results and caveats: The likely origin of a cluster of highly shared sequence variants was a sequencing artifact.

Sequencing input: PBMCs. The TCR was taken from a woman aged 45-59 years in good health and CMV-seropositive. The gene calls are TRBV7-8 and TRBJ2-1; possible D gene TRBD2, 6 bases. The CDR3 DNA reads TGTGCCAGCAGCTCGGACTACCAAATAAACCCCAATGAGCAGTTCTTC. Translated: CASSSDYQINPNEQFF.